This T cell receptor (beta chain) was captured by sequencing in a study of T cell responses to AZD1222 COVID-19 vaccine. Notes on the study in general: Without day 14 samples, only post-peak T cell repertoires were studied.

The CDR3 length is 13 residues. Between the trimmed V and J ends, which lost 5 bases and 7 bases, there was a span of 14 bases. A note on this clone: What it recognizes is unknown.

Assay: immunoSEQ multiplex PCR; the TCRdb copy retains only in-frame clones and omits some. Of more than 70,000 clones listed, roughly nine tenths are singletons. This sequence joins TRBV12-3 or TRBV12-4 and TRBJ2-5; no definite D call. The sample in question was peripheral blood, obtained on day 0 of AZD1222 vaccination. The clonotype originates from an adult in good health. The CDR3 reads CASSRAPELTQYF. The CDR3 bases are TGTGCCAGCAGTCGGGCCCCAGAGTTGACCCAGTACTTC.